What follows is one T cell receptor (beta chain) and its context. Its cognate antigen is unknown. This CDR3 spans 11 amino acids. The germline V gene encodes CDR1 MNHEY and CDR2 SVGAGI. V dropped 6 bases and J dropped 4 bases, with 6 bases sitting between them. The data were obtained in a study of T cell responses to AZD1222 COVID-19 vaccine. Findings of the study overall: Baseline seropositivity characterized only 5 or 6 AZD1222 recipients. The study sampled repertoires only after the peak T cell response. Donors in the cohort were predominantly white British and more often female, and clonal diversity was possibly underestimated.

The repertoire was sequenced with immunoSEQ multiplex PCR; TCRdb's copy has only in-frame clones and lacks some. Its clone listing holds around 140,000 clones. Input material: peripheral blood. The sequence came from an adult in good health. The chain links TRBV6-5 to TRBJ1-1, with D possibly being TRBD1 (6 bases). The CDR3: CASRQGTEAFF. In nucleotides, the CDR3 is TGTGCCAGCAGACAGGGCACTGAAGCTTTCTTT.